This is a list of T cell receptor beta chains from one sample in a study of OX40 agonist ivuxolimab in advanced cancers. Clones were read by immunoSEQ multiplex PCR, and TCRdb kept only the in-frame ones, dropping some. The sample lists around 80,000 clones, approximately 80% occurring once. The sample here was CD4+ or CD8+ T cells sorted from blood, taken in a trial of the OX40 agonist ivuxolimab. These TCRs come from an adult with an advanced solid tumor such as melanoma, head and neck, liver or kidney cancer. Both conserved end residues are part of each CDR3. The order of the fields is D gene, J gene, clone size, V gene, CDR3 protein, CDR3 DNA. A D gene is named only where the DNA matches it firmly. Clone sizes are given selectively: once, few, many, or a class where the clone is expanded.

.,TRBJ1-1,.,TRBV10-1,CASSDRNTEAFF,TGCGCCAGCAGTGACCGGAACACTGAAGCTTTCTTT
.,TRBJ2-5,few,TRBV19,CASSMVTGAGGETQYF,TGTGCCAGTAGTATGGTGACGGGGGCAGGTGGGGAGACCCAGTACTTC
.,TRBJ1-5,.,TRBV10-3,CAISRQEDYSNQPQHF,TGTGCCATCAGTAGACAGGAAGACTATAGCAATCAGCCCCAGCATTTT
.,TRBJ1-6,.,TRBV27,CASSLSRLGGSSYNSPLHF,TGTGCCAGCAGTTTATCCCGCCTGGGGGGGAGCTCCTATAATTCACCCCTCCACTTT
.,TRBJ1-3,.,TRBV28,CASSLQYRVSGNTIYF,TGTGCCAGCAGCCTCCAGTACAGAGTCTCTGGAAACACCATATATTTT
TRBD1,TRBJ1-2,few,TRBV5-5,CASSLKGQGAGYTF,TGTGCCAGCAGCTTGAAGGGACAGGGGGCGGGCTACACCTTC
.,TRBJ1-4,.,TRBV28,CASSLRTGNEKLFF,TGTGCCAGCAGTCTGCGGACGGGTAATGAAAAACTGTTTTTT
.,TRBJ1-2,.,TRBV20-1,CRGGYGYTF,TGCAGGGGGGGCTATGGCTACACCTTC
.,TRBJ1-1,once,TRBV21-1,CASSKVPKNTEAFF,TGTGCCAGCAGCAAAGTCCCAAAGAACACTGAAGCTTTCTTT
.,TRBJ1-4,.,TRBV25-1,CASSDLTPSAEKLFF,TGTGCCAGCAGTGACTTGACGCCCTCAGCGGAAAAACTGTTTTTT
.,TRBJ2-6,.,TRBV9,CASSPSSLRTGANVLTF,TGTGCCAGCAGCCCCTCGTCTCTAAGAACTGGGGCCAACGTCCTGACTTTC
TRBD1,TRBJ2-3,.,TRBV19,CASSGQTGSGGTQYF,TGTGCCAGTAGCGGGCAGACAGGGTCTGGGGGTACGCAGTATTTT
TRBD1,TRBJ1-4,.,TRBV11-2,CASRSTGGGEKLFF,TGTGCCAGCAGGTCCACAGGGGGGGGTGAAAAACTGTTTTTT
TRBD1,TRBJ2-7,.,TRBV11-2,CASSLDRGQEQYF,TGTGCCAGCAGCTTAGACAGGGGGCAAGAGCAGTACTTC
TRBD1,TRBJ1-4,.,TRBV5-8,CASSLRGTGGYEKLFF,TGTGCCAGCAGCTTGAGAGGGACAGGGGGTTATGAAAAACTGTTTTTT
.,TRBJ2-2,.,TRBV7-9,CASSQRVGELFF,TGTGCCAGCAGCCAGAGGGTCGGGGAGCTGTTTTTT
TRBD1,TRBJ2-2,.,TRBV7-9,CASSLGDRGDTGELFF,TGTGCCAGCAGCTTAGGGGACAGGGGTGACACCGGGGAGCTGTTTTTT
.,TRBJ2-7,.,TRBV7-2,CASSLFGPTSTPYEQYF,TGTGCCAGCAGCTTATTTGGTCCTACTAGTACGCCCTACGAGCAGTACTTC